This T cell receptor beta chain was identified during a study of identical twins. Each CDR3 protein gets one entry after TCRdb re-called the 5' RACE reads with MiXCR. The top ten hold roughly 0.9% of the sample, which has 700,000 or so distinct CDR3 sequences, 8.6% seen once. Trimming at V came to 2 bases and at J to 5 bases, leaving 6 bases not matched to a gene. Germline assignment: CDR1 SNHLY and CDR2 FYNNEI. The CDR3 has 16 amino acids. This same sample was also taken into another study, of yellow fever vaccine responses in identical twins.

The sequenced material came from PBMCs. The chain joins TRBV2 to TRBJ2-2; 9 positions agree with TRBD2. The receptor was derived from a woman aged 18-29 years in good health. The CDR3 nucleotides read TGTGCCAGCAGTGAAAAGGCGGGGGGGTGGACCGGGGAGCTGTTTTTT. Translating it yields CASSEKAGGWTGELFF.